This T cell receptor (beta chain) was captured in a study of Ad26.COV2.S vaccination and SARS-CoV-2 variants. The CDR3 length is 17 residues. The ends lost 0 bases at V and 0 bases at J; junction bases unmatched: 7. Germline V lookup: CDR1 SEHNR, CDR2 FQNEAQ (reference sequence). A remark on this clone: What it binds is unknown.

Overall study results and limits: Possible underestimation of total T cell responses by the TCR breadth and depth analyses was noted.

Generated by immunoSEQ multiplex PCR, the TCRdb table keeps only in-frame clones and is missing some. The sample lists fewer than 150,000 clones, roughly 85% occurring once. The chain is built from TRBV7-9 and TRBJ2-7, with TRBD1 matching 8 bases. The clonotype was recovered from a human donor who had recovered from COVID-19. The source material was peripheral blood, sampled after recovery from COVID-19. The CDR3 DNA is TGTGCCAGCAGCTTAGCCCCAGACAGGGGCTTCTCCTACGAGCAGTACTTC. Amino acids: CASSLAPDRGFSYEQYF.